This TCR beta chain emerged from a study of identical twins. TCRdb ran MiXCR on the 5' RACE reads and lists one entry per CDR3 protein. This table holds approximately 220,000 distinct CDR3 sequences, approximately 8.3% found once. The germline gives CDR1 DFQATT, CDR2 SNEGSKA (reference sequence). The junction had 16 bases not matched to a gene; V was cut back by 0 bases and J by 7 bases. The CDR3 extends over 17 amino acids. These records were also assigned to another study, of yellow fever vaccine responses in identical twins.

Sequenced sample: memory (CD45RO+) T cells sorted from blood. The rearrangement joins TRBV20-1 to TRBJ2-3; 7 bases fit TRBD1. This receptor was obtained from a woman aged 18 to 35 in good health. This CDR3 is CSARDSLLGTAQHTQYF. In DNA, the CDR3 is TGCAGTGCTAGAGATTCTTTGCTCGGGACAGCCCAACATACGCAGTATTTT.